This T cell receptor beta chain was documented in a study of identical twins. Whole-study results and caveats: Out-of-frame beta sequences exhibited a weaker degree of excess twin sharing. Modelling approaches yielded underestimates of out-of-frame TCR alpha sharing between monozygotic twins.

With template switching, a universal primer site was added, and the cDNA carried unique molecular identifiers. TCRdb analysed the 5' RACE reads with MiXCR anew, one entry per CDR3 protein. Of 450,000 or so distinct CDR3 sequences listed, 14% were seen once; the top ten hold about 0.94%. Looked up from germline, CDR1 is SGHRS and CDR2 is YFSETQ. CDR3 length: 12 amino acids. Trimming removed 4 bases from V and 10 bases from J; junction bases left unmatched: 3. With regard to this clonotype: Its antigen is as yet unknown.

These data were likewise used in another study, on yellow fever vaccine responses in identical twins.

This receptor was obtained from a woman in her late teens or twenties in good health. V gene TRBV5-1 combines with J gene TRBJ2-2, with TRBD2 identical over 8 bases. Sequenced: CD4+ T cells sorted from blood. The CDR3 DNA reads as TGCGCCAGCAGCGAAGGACTAGCGGAGCTGTTTTTT. Translated: CASSEGLAELFF.